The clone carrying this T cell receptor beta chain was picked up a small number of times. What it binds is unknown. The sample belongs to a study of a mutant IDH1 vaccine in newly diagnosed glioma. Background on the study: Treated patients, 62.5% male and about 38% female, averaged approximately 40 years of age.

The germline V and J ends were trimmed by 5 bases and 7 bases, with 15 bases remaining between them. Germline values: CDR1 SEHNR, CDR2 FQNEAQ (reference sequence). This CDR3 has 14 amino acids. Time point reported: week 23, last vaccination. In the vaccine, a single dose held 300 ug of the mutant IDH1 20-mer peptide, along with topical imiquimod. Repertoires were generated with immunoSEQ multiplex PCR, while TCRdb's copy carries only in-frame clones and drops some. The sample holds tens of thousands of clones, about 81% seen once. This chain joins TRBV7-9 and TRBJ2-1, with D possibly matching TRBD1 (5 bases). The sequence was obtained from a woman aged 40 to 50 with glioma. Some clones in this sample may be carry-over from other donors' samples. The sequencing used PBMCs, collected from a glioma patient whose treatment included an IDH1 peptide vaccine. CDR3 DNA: TGTGCCAGCAGCCCCACAGGTCTATTTAATGAGCAGTTCTTC. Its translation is CASSPTGLFNEQFF.